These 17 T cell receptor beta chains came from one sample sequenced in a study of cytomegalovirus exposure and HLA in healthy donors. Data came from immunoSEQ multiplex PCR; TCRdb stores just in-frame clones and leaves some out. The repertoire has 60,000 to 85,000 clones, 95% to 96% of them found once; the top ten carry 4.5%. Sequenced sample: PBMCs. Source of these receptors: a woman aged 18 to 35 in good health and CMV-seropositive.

CDR3 sequence: CASRQGASGSVRLDGELFF. The CDR3 bases are TGTGCCAGCAGACAAGGGGCTAGCGGGAGCGTACGATTGGACGGGGAGCTGTTTTTT. V usage is TRBV11-1 and J usage is TRBJ2-2, with 10 bases fitting TRBD2. The germline gives CDR1 SGHAT, CDR2 FQDESV (reference sequence). CDR3 length: 19 residues. The V segment lost 6 bases and the J segment 7 bases; nucleotides outside the gene matches: 20.

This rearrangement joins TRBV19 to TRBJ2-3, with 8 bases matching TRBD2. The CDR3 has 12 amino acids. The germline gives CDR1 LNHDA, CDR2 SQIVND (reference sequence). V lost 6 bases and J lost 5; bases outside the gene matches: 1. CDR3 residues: CASRLAGDTQYF. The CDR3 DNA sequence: TGTGCCAGTAGGCTAGCGGGAGATACGCAGTATTTT.

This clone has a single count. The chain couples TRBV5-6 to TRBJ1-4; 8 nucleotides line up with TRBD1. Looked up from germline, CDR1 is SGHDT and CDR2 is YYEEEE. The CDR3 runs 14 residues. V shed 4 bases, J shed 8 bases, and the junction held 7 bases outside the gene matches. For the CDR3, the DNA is TGTGCCAGCAGCCGATTACAGGGGGGGGAAAAACTGTTTTTT. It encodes CASSRLQGGEKLFF.

The CDR3 DNA is TGTGCCAGCAGTGGTCTAGCCGGTAGCACAGATACGCAGTATTTT. This gives the protein CASSGLAGSTDTQYF. The V and J genes are TRBV2 and TRBJ2-3; D perhaps matches TRBD2 (5 bases). The CDR3 covers 15 residues. Germline CDR1 is SNHLY and CDR2 is FYNNEI. Deletions cut 4 bases from V and 0 bases from J, with 11 bases between.

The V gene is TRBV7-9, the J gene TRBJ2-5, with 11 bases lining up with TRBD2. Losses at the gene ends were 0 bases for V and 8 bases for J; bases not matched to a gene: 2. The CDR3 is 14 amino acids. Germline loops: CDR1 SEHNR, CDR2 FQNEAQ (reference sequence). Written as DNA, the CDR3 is TGTGCCAGCAGCTTAGCACTAGCGGGGGACACCCAGTACTTC. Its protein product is CASSLALAGDTQYF.

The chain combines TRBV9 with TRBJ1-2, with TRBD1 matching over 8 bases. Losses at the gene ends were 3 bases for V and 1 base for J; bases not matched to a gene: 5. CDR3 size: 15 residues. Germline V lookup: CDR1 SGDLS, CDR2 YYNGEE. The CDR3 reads CASSGTGNLNYGYTF. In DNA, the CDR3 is TGTGCCAGCAGCGGGACAGGGAACCTTAACTATGGCTACACCTTC.

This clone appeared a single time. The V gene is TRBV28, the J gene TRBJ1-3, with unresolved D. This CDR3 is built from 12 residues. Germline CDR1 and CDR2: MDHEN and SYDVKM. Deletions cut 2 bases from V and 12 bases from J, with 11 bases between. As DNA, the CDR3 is TGTGCCAGCAGTTTAATGGAGGTGGGCATATATTTT. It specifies CASSLMEVGIYF. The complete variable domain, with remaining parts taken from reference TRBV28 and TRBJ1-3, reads DVKVTQSSRYLVKRTGEKVFLECVQDMDHENMFWYRQDPGLGLRLIYFSYDVKMKEKGDIPEGYSVSREKKERFSLILESASTNQTSMYLCASSLMEVGIYFGEGSWLTVV.

The DNA of the CDR3 is TGTGCCAGCAGCTTAGCCTTTAGCCGCAGCACAGATACGCAGTATTTT. It specifies CASSLAFSRSTDTQYF. The chain has TRBV7-2 and TRBJ2-3, with D hard to call. V was clipped by 0 bases and J by 0 bases, with 10 bases between them. The CDR3 sequence is 16 residues long. Germline CDR1 SGHTA, CDR2 FQGNSA.

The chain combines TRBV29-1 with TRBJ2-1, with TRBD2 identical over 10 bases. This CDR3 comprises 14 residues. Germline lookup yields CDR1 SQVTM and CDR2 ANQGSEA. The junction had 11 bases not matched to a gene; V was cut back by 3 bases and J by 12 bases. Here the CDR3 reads CSVDGLAGVGGQFF. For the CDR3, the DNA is TGCAGCGTTGATGGTCTAGCGGGAGTAGGTGGGCAGTTCTTC.

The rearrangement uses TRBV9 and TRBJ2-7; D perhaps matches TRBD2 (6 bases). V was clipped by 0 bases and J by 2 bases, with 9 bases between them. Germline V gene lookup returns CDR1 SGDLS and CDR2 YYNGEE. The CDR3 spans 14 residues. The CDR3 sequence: CASSVDGRAYEQYF. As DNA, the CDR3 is TGTGCCAGCAGCGTAGACGGGAGAGCCTACGAGCAGTACTTC.

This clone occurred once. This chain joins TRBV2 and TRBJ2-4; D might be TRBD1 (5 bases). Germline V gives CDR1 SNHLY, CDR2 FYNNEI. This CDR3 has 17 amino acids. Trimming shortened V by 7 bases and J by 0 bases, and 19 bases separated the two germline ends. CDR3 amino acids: CASNPATEILAKNIQYF. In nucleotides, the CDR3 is TGTGCCAGCAACCCCGCGACAGAGATTTTAGCCAAAAACATTCAGTACTTC.

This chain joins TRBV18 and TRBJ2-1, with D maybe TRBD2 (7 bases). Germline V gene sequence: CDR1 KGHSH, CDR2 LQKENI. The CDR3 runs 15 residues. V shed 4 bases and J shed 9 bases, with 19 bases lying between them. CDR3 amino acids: CASSQGGRGGGEQFF. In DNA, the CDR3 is TGTGCCAGCTCACAGGGGGGGAGAGGAGGTGGTGAGCAGTTCTTC.

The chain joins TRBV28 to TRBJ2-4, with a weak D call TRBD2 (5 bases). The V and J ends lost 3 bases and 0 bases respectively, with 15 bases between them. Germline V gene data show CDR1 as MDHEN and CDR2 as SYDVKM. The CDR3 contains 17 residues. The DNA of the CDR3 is TGTGCCAGCAGTTTTTACATGTGGGGAGTAGCCAAAAACATTCAGTACTTC. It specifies CASSFYMWGVAKNIQYF.

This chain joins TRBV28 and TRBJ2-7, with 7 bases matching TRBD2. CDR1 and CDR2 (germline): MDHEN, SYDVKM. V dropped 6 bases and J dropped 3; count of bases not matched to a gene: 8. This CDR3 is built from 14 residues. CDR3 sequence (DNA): TGTGCCAGCAGATCTCCCGGGGGGAACTACGAGCAGTACTTC. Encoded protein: CASRSPGGNYEQYF.

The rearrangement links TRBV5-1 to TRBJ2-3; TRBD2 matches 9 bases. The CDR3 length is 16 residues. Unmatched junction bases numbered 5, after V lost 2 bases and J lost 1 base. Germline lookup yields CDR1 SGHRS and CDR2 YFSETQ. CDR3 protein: CASSLRLAGGTDTQYF. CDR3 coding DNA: TGCGCCAGCAGCTTACGTTTAGCGGGAGGCACAGATACGCAGTATTTT. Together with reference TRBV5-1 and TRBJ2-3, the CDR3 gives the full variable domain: KAGVTQTPRYLIKTRGQQVTLSCSPISGHRSVSWYQQTPGQGLQFLFEYFSETQRNKGNFPGRFSGRQFSNSRSEMNVSTLELGDSALYLCASSLRLAGGTDTQYFGPGTRLTVL.

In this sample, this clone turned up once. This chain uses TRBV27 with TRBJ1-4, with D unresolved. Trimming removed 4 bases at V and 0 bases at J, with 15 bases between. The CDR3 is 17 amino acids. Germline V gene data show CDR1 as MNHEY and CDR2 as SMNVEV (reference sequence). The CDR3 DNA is TGTGCCAGCAGTTCCGGACTAAGCCTTGCAACTAATGAAAAACTGTTTTTT. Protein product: CASSSGLSLATNEKLFF.

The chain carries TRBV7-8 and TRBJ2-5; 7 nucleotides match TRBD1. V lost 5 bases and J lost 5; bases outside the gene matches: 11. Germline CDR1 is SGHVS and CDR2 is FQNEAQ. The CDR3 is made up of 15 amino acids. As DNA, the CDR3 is TGTGCCAGCAGCACCACGACAGGGTTTGTGGAGACCCAGTACTTC. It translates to CASSTTTGFVETQYF.